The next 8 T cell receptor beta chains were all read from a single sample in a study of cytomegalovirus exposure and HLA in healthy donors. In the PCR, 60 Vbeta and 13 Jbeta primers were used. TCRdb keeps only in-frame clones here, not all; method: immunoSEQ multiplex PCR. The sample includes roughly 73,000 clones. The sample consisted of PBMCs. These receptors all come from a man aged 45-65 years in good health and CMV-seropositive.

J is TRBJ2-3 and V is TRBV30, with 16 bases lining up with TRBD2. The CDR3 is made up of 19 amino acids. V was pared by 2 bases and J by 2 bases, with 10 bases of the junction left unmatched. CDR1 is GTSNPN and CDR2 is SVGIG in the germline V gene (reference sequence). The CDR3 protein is CAWSTAPGLAGGFTDTQYF. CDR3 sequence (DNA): TGTGCCTGGAGTACAGCCCCGGGACTAGCGGGGGGGTTCACAGATACGCAGTATTTT.

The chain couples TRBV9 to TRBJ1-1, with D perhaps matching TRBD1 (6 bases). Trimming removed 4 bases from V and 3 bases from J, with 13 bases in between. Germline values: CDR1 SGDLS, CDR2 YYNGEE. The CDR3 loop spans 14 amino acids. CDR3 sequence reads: CASSIGGPDTEAFF. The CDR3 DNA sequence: TGTGCCAGCAGCATCGGGGGGCCGGACACTGAAGCTTTCTTT.

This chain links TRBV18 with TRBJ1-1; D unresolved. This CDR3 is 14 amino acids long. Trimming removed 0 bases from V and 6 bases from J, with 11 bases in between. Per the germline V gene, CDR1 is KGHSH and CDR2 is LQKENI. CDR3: CASSPPIGGPEAFF. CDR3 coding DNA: TGTGCCAGCTCACCACCGATCGGAGGCCCTGAAGCTTTCTTT.

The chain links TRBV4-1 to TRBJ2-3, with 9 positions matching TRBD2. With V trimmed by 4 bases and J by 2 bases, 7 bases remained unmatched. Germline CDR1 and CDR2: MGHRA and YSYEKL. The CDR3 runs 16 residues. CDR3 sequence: CASSPKAGGITDTQYF. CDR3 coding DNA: TGCGCCAGCAGCCCTAAGGCGGGGGGGATCACAGATACGCAGTATTTT.

Written as DNA, the CDR3 is TGTGCCAGCAGCCCTGGGGGGACTGACTACGAGCAGTACGTC. It codes for CASSPGGTDYEQYV. The chain joins TRBV7-2 to TRBJ2-7, with TRBD2 as a possible D gene (6 bases). Germline loops: CDR1 SGHTA, CDR2 FQGNSA. This CDR3 has 14 amino acids. The V end was cut by 5 bases, the J end by 3 bases, with 14 bases between.

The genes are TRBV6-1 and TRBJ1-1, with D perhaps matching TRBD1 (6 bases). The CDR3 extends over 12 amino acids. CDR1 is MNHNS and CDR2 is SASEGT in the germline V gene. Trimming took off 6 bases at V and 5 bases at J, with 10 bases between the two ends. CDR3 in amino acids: CASSLTGTEAFF. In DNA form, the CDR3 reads TGTGCCAGCAGCTTAACAGGGACTGAAGCTTTCTTT.

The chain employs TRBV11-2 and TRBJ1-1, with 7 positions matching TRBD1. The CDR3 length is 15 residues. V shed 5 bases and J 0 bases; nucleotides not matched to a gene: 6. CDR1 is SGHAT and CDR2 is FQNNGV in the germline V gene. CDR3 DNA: TGTGCCAGCAGCGCCCGACAGGGCTTGAACACTGAAGCTTTCTTT. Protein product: CASSARQGLNTEAFF.

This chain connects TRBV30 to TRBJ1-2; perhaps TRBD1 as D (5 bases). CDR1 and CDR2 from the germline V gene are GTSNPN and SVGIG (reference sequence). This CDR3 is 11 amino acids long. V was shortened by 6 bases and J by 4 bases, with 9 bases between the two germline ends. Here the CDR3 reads CACRDSYGYTF. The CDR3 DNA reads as TGTGCCTGTAGAGACAGCTATGGCTACACCTTC.